This paragraph covers one T cell receptor beta chain sequence. Its target is not known. Clones were read by immunoSEQ multiplex PCR, and TCRdb kept only the in-frame ones, dropping some. The repertoire holds 35,000 or so clones, 85% to 90% seen once, with around 4.5% in the top ten. The CDR3 is 19 residues long. Per the germline V gene, CDR1 is SGHTA and CDR2 is FQGNSA. Deletions cut 4 bases from V and 0 bases from J, with 19 bases between. The source of the sample is a study of T cells in localized non-small cell lung cancer. General study findings and limits: The appearance of a median about 60 of the top 100 tumor clones was seen in adjacent lung. There was higher T cell clonality in uninvolved adjacent lung than in tumor, and it was highest there.

This specimen consisted of peripheral blood, obtained before any cancer treatment. The chain is built from TRBV7-2 and TRBJ2-6; D perhaps matches TRBD1 (6 bases). The source of this sequence is a man between 40 and 70 years old with stage I lung adenocarcinoma. CDR3 nucleotide sequence: TGTGCCAGCAGCTCAAGAGTGGGACAAAGCCTCTCTGGGGCCAACGTCCTGACTTTC. It codes for CASSSRVGQSLSGANVLTF.